The TCR beta chain under discussion was sequenced for a study of cytomegalovirus exposure and HLA in healthy donors. The CDR3 contains 12 residues. J lost 11 bases, V lost 3 bases, and 6 bases had no gene match. Germline assignment: CDR1 MDHEN and CDR2 SYDVKM. Healthy bone marrow donors formed the donor group. Whole-study results and caveats: While the bulk of TCR sequences proved rare, some public TCRs turned up in many donors.

It was with 60 Vbeta and 13 Jbeta primers that the PCR ran. The table came from immunoSEQ multiplex PCR; TCRdb's copy has only in-frame clones and leaves some out. The data show 150,000 to 200,000 clones, about 82% seen once. As for this clone: Its target is unknown.

The chain employs TRBV28 and TRBJ2-5; 7 nucleotides agree with TRBD1. Sequencing was performed on PBMCs. This TCR came from a woman aged 18-35 years in good health and CMV-seronegative. In nucleotides, the CDR3 is TGTGCCAGCAGTTTGGTAGGGGGCGCTCAGTACTTC. Encoded protein: CASSLVGGAQYF.